These T cell receptor beta chains were read from a single sample in a study of cytomegalovirus exposure and HLA in healthy donors. TCRdb keeps only in-frame clones here, not all; method: immunoSEQ multiplex PCR. The repertoire includes tens of thousands of clones, around 95% of them detected once, and under 2% sits in the top ten. The sequenced sample consisted of PBMCs. These receptors were taken from a young woman in good health and CMV-seropositive. CDR3s include the opening cysteine and the closing phenylalanine or tryptophan. Fields, in order: CDR3 DNA, CDR3 protein, clone size, V gene, D gene, J gene. The D gene is left open where the match is weak. Clone sizes are given selectively: once, few, many, or a class where the clone is expanded.

CDR3nt: TGTGCCAGCAGCGTAGGACTCGGCTTCCAAGAGACCCAGTACTTC
CDR3aa: CASSVGLGFQETQYF
abundance: .
v_gene: TRBV9
d_gene: .
j_gene: TRBJ2-5

CDR3nt: TGTGCCAGCAGCTTGGGTGGCGGTACCTACGAGCAGTACTTC
CDR3aa: CASSLGGGTYEQYF
abundance: .
v_gene: TRBV5-6
d_gene: .
j_gene: TRBJ2-7

CDR3nt: TGTGCCAGCGGAAGACAGGGGGTGGGGGGCTACACCTTC
CDR3aa: CASGRQGVGGYTF
abundance: .
v_gene: TRBV7-4
d_gene: TRBD1
j_gene: TRBJ1-2

CDR3nt: TGTGCCAGCAGTCTTCTTCGGGACACTGAAGCTTTCTTT
CDR3aa: CASSLLRDTEAFF
abundance: .
v_gene: TRBV6-1
d_gene: .
j_gene: TRBJ1-1

CDR3nt: TGTGCCAGCAGTCTGGGCGCAGGAAACACCGGGGAGCTGTTTTTT
CDR3aa: CASSLGAGNTGELFF
abundance: .
v_gene: TRBV27
d_gene: .
j_gene: TRBJ2-2

CDR3nt: TGTGCCAGCGGTCCTGGGGGGTACAATGAGCAGTTCTTC
CDR3aa: CASGPGGYNEQFF
abundance: .
v_gene: TRBV19
d_gene: .
j_gene: TRBJ2-1

CDR3nt: TGTGCCAGCAGCTCCCTGGCCGGGATTGACTATGGCTACACCTTC
CDR3aa: CASSSLAGIDYGYTF
abundance: .
v_gene: TRBV7-8
d_gene: .
j_gene: TRBJ1-2

CDR3nt: TGTGCCAGCAGTTACGTATCCGACAGGGCGGGTGGCTACACCTTC
CDR3aa: CASSYVSDRAGGYTF
abundance: .
v_gene: TRBV6-5
d_gene: TRBD1
j_gene: TRBJ1-2

CDR3nt: TGTGCCAGCAGTTTATCGCTTGCGGGACTAAACAATGAGCAGTTCTTC
CDR3aa: CASSLSLAGLNNEQFF
abundance: .
v_gene: TRBV27
d_gene: TRBD2
j_gene: TRBJ2-1

CDR3nt: TGTGCCAGTGTCGCCGGACAGGGGAACACCGGGGAGCTGTTTTTT
CDR3aa: CASVAGQGNTGELFF
abundance: .
v_gene: TRBV19
d_gene: TRBD1
j_gene: TRBJ2-2

CDR3nt: TGTGCCAGCAGTGGGACAGATATGAACACCGGGGAGCTGTTTTTT
CDR3aa: CASSGTDMNTGELFF
abundance: .
v_gene: TRBV25-1
d_gene: .
j_gene: TRBJ2-2

CDR3nt: TGTGCCAGCAAGGCCCTAGGGGGACGGGGCAATGAGCAGTTCTTC
CDR3aa: CASKALGGRGNEQFF
abundance: .
v_gene: TRBV2
d_gene: .
j_gene: TRBJ2-1

CDR3nt: TGTGCCAGCTCACAGGCGGAAGCGGCCAACTATGGCTACACCTTC
CDR3aa: CASSQAEAANYGYTF
abundance: .
v_gene: TRBV18
d_gene: .
j_gene: TRBJ1-2

CDR3nt: TGTGCCAGCTCACCGGAGGGACTGGGCTACAATGAGCAGTTCTTC
CDR3aa: CASSPEGLGYNEQFF
abundance: .
v_gene: TRBV18
d_gene: .
j_gene: TRBJ2-1

CDR3nt: TGTGCCAGCAGTTACTCGCGCCTAGCGGGCTCCTACGAGCAGTACTTC
CDR3aa: CASSYSRLAGSYEQYF
abundance: .
v_gene: TRBV6-5
d_gene: TRBD2
j_gene: TRBJ2-7

CDR3nt: TGCGCCAGCAGCCAAGGGAAGGGGCTTAGCAATCAGCCCCAGCATTTT
CDR3aa: CASSQGKGLSNQPQHF
abundance: .
v_gene: TRBV4-1
d_gene: .
j_gene: TRBJ1-5

CDR3nt: TGTGCCAGCAGCAAAGCGCTTCAGGCGCGGAGGAGGGACGGGGAGCTGTTTTTT
CDR3aa: CASSKALQARRRDGELFF
abundance: once
v_gene: TRBV21-1
d_gene: .
j_gene: TRBJ2-2

CDR3nt: TGTGCCAGTAGTATAGTCAGGGGGTCCTTTCAGCAAGAGACCCAGTACTTC
CDR3aa: CASSIVRGSFQQETQYF
abundance: .
v_gene: TRBV19
d_gene: TRBD1
j_gene: TRBJ2-5

CDR3nt: TGTGCCAGCAGCCCGACGAGGGCTCTCACAGATACGCAGTATTTT
CDR3aa: CASSPTRALTDTQYF
abundance: .
v_gene: TRBV7-2
d_gene: .
j_gene: TRBJ2-3

CDR3nt: TGTGCCAGCGGGACAGGGTGGAATACAGATACGCAGTATTTT
CDR3aa: CASGTGWNTDTQYF
abundance: .
v_gene: TRBV27
d_gene: TRBD1
j_gene: TRBJ2-3

CDR3nt: TGTGCCATCAGTGGTGCCGCAACTAGCAGGATCAACGAGCAGTTCTTC
CDR3aa: CAISGAATSRINEQFF
abundance: .
v_gene: TRBV10-3
d_gene: .
j_gene: TRBJ2-1

CDR3nt: TGTGCCAGCAGCCAATTCGCCGGAGGCACCGGGGAGCTGTTTTTT
CDR3aa: CASSQFAGGTGELFF
abundance: .
v_gene: TRBV4-2
d_gene: .
j_gene: TRBJ2-2

CDR3nt: TGTGCCAGCAGCCTTTATAGCAATCAGCCCCAGCATTTT
CDR3aa: CASSLYSNQPQHF
abundance: .
v_gene: TRBV11-3
d_gene: .
j_gene: TRBJ1-5

CDR3nt: TGTGCCAGCAGCTTAGTTTTGGGCACACAAAGCTCTGGAAACACCATATATTTT
CDR3aa: CASSLVLGTQSSGNTIYF
abundance: .
v_gene: TRBV7-2
d_gene: .
j_gene: TRBJ1-3

CDR3nt: TGTGCCAGCAGCTTCCCAGCGGGGGGGCTGAATACGCAGTATTTT
CDR3aa: CASSFPAGGLNTQYF
abundance: .
v_gene: TRBV5-6
d_gene: TRBD2
j_gene: TRBJ2-3

CDR3nt: TGTGCCAGCAGCTTTGGGGACAGGGGCACAGATACGCAGTATTTT
CDR3aa: CASSFGDRGTDTQYF
abundance: .
v_gene: TRBV11-2
d_gene: TRBD1
j_gene: TRBJ2-3

CDR3nt: TGTGCCATCAGTGGCAAACAGGGGGCTCCCCCAGATACGCAGTATTTT
CDR3aa: CAISGKQGAPPDTQYF
abundance: .
v_gene: TRBV10-3
d_gene: TRBD1
j_gene: TRBJ2-3

CDR3nt: TGTGCCAGTAGTATTAGCGGGAGGGCGAGGGGAGAGACCCAGTACTTC
CDR3aa: CASSISGRARGETQYF
abundance: .
v_gene: TRBV19
d_gene: TRBD2
j_gene: TRBJ2-5

CDR3nt: TGTGCCAGCAGCTCGACAGGGGGCACTGAAGCTTTCTTT
CDR3aa: CASSSTGGTEAFF
abundance: .
v_gene: TRBV13
d_gene: TRBD1
j_gene: TRBJ1-1

CDR3nt: TGTGCCAGCAGCTCACAGGGGCAGAGCAATCAGCCCCAGCATTTT
CDR3aa: CASSSQGQSNQPQHF
abundance: .
v_gene: TRBV9
d_gene: TRBD1
j_gene: TRBJ1-5

CDR3nt: TGCGCCAGCAGCGATACCCTCGGAAAGCTAGCCGGGGATGAGCAGTTCTTC
CDR3aa: CASSDTLGKLAGDEQFF
abundance: .
v_gene: TRBV5-1
d_gene: .
j_gene: TRBJ2-1

CDR3nt: TGTGCCAGCAGTGAAGAGCTAGCGGGCTACGAGCAGTACTTC
CDR3aa: CASSEELAGYEQYF
abundance: .
v_gene: TRBV2
d_gene: TRBD2
j_gene: TRBJ2-7

CDR3nt: TGTGCCAGCAGAAAACCCGGGATCAGAGATTCCTACAATGAGCAGTTCTTC
CDR3aa: CASRKPGIRDSYNEQFF
abundance: .
v_gene: TRBV11-2
d_gene: .
j_gene: TRBJ2-1

CDR3nt: TGCGCCAGCAGCTTCGACAGGGGTAAGACTGAAGCTTTCTTT
CDR3aa: CASSFDRGKTEAFF
abundance: .
v_gene: TRBV5-1
d_gene: TRBD1
j_gene: TRBJ1-1

CDR3nt: TGTGCCAGCAGCCGACCCGGGACTAGCGGGGGCGCAAACACCGGGGAGCTGTTTTTT
CDR3aa: CASSRPGTSGGANTGELFF
abundance: .
v_gene: TRBV5-4
d_gene: TRBD2
j_gene: TRBJ2-2

CDR3nt: TGTGCCAGCAGCTTTAGCGGGGTGCTGGGCGAGCAGTACTTC
CDR3aa: CASSFSGVLGEQYF
abundance: .
v_gene: TRBV5-4
d_gene: TRBD2
j_gene: TRBJ2-7

CDR3nt: TGTGCCTGGAGCGGATTTTCGAGGGCGGGAGAGACCCAGTACTTC
CDR3aa: CAWSGFSRAGETQYF
abundance: .
v_gene: TRBV30
d_gene: .
j_gene: TRBJ2-5

CDR3nt: TGTGCCAGCAGTTACAGGGGCGCGGACACTGAAGCTTTCTTT
CDR3aa: CASSYRGADTEAFF
abundance: .
v_gene: TRBV6-5
d_gene: .
j_gene: TRBJ1-1

CDR3nt: TGCGCCAGCAGTGAGGACAGGGGAAACACAGATACGCAGTATTTT
CDR3aa: CASSEDRGNTDTQYF
abundance: .
v_gene: TRBV10-1
d_gene: TRBD1
j_gene: TRBJ2-3

CDR3nt: TGTGCCTGGAGTGTTCCCCCCCATCGGACAGGGACCCAGTACTTC
CDR3aa: CAWSVPPHRTGTQYF
abundance: .
v_gene: TRBV30
d_gene: TRBD1
j_gene: TRBJ2-5

CDR3nt: TGTGCCACCAGCTTGACAGTTATTGGCAATCAGCCCCAGCATTTT
CDR3aa: CATSLTVIGNQPQHF
abundance: few
v_gene: TRBV15
d_gene: .
j_gene: TRBJ1-5